A selection of T cell receptor beta chains follows, all from one sample in a study of vaccination effects on CD4 cells after COVID-19. Clones were sequenced by immunoSEQ multiplex PCR, and TCRdb holds only the in-frame ones, with some missing. The table has tens of thousands of clones, about 67% seen once; the top ten hold around 2.2%. These receptors' antigens are unknown. The sequencing used CD4+ T cells from PBMCs cultured without peptide, collected after COVID-19 vaccination. The receptor source for this set is a human donor who received a COVID-19 vaccine. The CDR3 runs from the conserved cysteine through the conserved F or W. Each record gives: clone size, J gene, V gene, CDR3 protein. Size tells how often a clone was seen (once, few, many) or the class of an expanded clone, and some rows leave it out.

-	TRBJ2-2	TRBV2	CASSVSGITNTGELFF
few	TRBJ2-5	TRBV7-9	CASSWETGRDETQYF
-	TRBJ2-3	TRBV5-1	CASSLARNTDTQYF
-	TRBJ2-2	TRBV6-5	CASGIGGRYSGELFF
-	TRBJ1-4	TRBV1	CTSKRETGGRKLFF
-	TRBJ1-3	TRBV6-4	CASSRILGGSGNTIYF
-	TRBJ1-3	TRBV14	CASSQQGGNTIYF
-	TRBJ2-1	TRBV24-1	CATSDAGTTNNEQFF
once	TRBJ2-5	TRBV3-1/TRBV3-2	CASRVAGGQETQYF
-	TRBJ1-2	TRBV6-5	CASRQTGNRGYTF
-	TRBJ2-1	TRBV13	CASSLVAGTGGGNEQFF
-	TRBJ2-2	TRBV9	CASSVVPGGAGELFF
-	TRBJ1-4	TRBV30	CACTLPGQATNEKLFF
-	TRBJ2-3	TRBV6-1	CASSEVVGVGGDTQYF